This TCR beta chain was sequenced in a study of metastatic and nonmetastatic thyroid tumors. Turning to the study itself: For malignant and benign thyroid patients, tumor or nodule tissue and blood were the sources whose repertoires were compared. General study points: A significant increase in TCR beta diversity was reportedly seen in malignant thyroid tumors relative to benign nodules, in blood and tumor.

This clone was picked up a small number of times. The antigen is unknown. Between the trimmed V and J ends, which lost 2 bases and 3 bases, there was a span of 10 bases. CDR3 length equals 14 residues. Germline lookup yields CDR1 MNHEY and CDR2 SMNVEV (reference sequence). The authors' processing: What underpinned the distant-metastasis classifier for papillary thyroid cancer was the set of CDR3 differences across clinicopathological groups. TCRdb re-called the PCR reads through MiXCR. The V and J calls and clone size are TCRdb's, not the authors'. The data contain 30,000 to 35,000 clones, approximately 31% of them singletons. The entire patient cohort was treatment-naive prior to thyroid surgery.

The sample consisted of blood. The chain combines TRBV27 with TRBJ1-2; D not resolved. The sequence was obtained from a female donor with papillary thyroid cancer or a benign thyroid nodule (not recorded which). Some clones in this sample may be carry-over from other donors' samples. CDR3 sequence reads: CASSLTHGDYGYTF. As DNA, the CDR3 is TGTGCCAGCAGTTTAACCCACGGGGACTATGGCTACACCTTC.